The 12 T cell receptor beta chains reported below all come from one sample, sequenced in a study of T cells in localized non-small cell lung cancer. The method was immunoSEQ multiplex PCR; TCRdb's version includes in-frame clones alone and lacks a portion of them. The sample shows some 1,600 clones, roughly a fifth of them seen only once. Sample: normal lung tissue next to the tumor, taken before any cancer treatment. Every receptor here comes from a male donor older than 55 with stage III squamous cell lung carcinoma.

Judged by abundance, this clone is medium-sized (0.01 to 0.1%). This chain links TRBV4-1 with TRBJ2-3; D is unresolved. Germline CDR1 MGHRA, CDR2 YSYEKL. The CDR3 is 14 amino acids. Trimming cost V 0 bases and J 6 bases, with 10 bases left between them. CDR3 DNA: TGCGCCAGCAGCCAAGAGGGTACCGCGGATACGCAGTATTTT. Translated, it gives CASSQEGTADTQYF.

The chain joins TRBV30 to TRBJ1-5; TRBD1 might be the D (6 bases). Trimming shortened V by 5 bases and J by 3 bases, and 11 bases separated the two germline ends. CDR3 length: 13 residues. The germline V gene encodes CDR1 GTSNPN and CDR2 SVGIG (reference sequence). CDR3 nucleotide sequence: TGTGCCTGGGGTAGGGACAACAATCAGCCCCAGCATTTT. The encoded protein is CAWGRDNNQPQHF.

This clone is hyperexpanded. The chain joins TRBV30 to TRBJ1-6; weak D call: TRBD1 (5 bases). There are 13 residues in the CDR3. The V end was cut by 6 bases, the J end by 7 bases, with 13 bases between. In germline, CDR1 is GTSNPN, CDR2 SVGIG (reference sequence). In DNA form, the CDR3 reads TGTGCCTGTACGGGGGAGTACAATTCACCCCTCCACTTT. This encodes CACTGEYNSPLHF.

The chain joins TRBV5-1 to TRBJ2-1; TRBD2 might be the D (7 bases). There are 15 residues in the CDR3. V gave up 5 bases and J gave up 7 bases, with 19 bases separating them. The germline gives CDR1 SGHRS, CDR2 YFSETQ. The CDR3 loop is CASSPPRGGLNEQFF. DNA for the CDR3: TGCGCCAGCAGTCCCCCGAGGGGGGGCTTGAATGAGCAGTTCTTC.

This clone was detected once. The chain is built from TRBV18 and TRBJ2-1, with TRBD1 matching over 10 bases. V gave up 3 bases and J gave up 8 bases; unmatched junction bases: 19. Germline V gives CDR1 KGHSH, CDR2 LQKENI. This CDR3 has 19 residues. DNA for the CDR3: TGTGCCAGCTCACCGGAGGGCCTCCGGGACAGGGGTATTTTGGATGAGCAGTTCTTC. It encodes CASSPEGLRDRGILDEQFF. Combining the CDR3 with reference TRBV18 and TRBJ2-1 gives the whole variable domain NAGVMQNPRHLVRRRGQEARLRCSPMKGHSHVYWYRQLPEEGLKFMVYLQKENIIDESGMPKERFSAEFPKEGPSILRIQQVVRGDSAAYFCASSPEGLRDRGILDEQFFGPGTRLTVL.

The chain recombines TRBV19 with TRBJ1-4; 8 positions match TRBD1. Germline trimming cut 6 bases from V and 2 bases from J; bases unmatched to any gene: 11. From germline, CDR1 is LNHDA and CDR2 SQIVND (reference sequence). This CDR3 region has 17 residues. The CDR3 region is CASSDRGRGPTNEKLFF. The DNA of the CDR3 is TGTGCCAGTAGCGACAGGGGCAGGGGACCTACTAATGAAAAACTGTTTTTT.

In this sample, this clone turned up a few times. V is TRBV11-3 and J is TRBJ1-6; possibly TRBD1 for D (5 bases). Trimming cost V 3 bases and J 6 bases, with 9 bases left between them. The length of the CDR3 is 14 residues. Germline values: CDR1 SGHNT, CDR2 YENEEA. The CDR3 nucleotides are TGTGCCAGCAGCTTGGGGGGTACTAATTCACCCCTCCACTTT. As protein: CASSLGGTNSPLHF.

This clone came up a few times. The genes are TRBV6-8 and TRBJ2-1, with TRBD2 matching over 8 bases. From germline, CDR1 is MNHGY and CDR2 SAAAGT. The length of the CDR3 is 12 residues. V was pared by 5 bases and J by 12 bases, with 6 bases of the junction left unmatched. The CDR3 bases are TGTGCCAGCAGTGGCCCGGGGGGGTCGCAGTTCTTC. It is translated as CASSGPGGSQFF.

The chain has TRBV5-1 and TRBJ1-1, with a tentative D call TRBD1 (6 bases). This CDR3 contains 16 residues. In germline, CDR1 is SGHRS, CDR2 YFSETQ. V lost 5 bases, J lost 5 bases, and 22 bases lay in between. The DNA of the CDR3 is TGCGCCAGCAGTTTTGATGTCAGGGGAGGGTGGACTGAAGCTTTCTTT. Translating gives CASSFDVRGGWTEAFF.

This chain connects TRBV5-1 to TRBJ2-3; weak D call: TRBD2 (6 bases). Germline V lookup: CDR1 SGHRS, CDR2 YFSETQ. This CDR3 spans 14 amino acids. V was pared by 3 bases and J by 1 base, with 9 bases between. The CDR3 DNA reads TGCGCCAGCAGCTCGGGACTTGGCACAGATACGCAGTATTTT. Its translation is CASSSGLGTDTQYF.

This clone has only a few counts. This chain uses TRBV6-8 with TRBJ2-7; D unresolved. The germline V gene has CDR1 MNHGY and CDR2 SAAAGT. The CDR3 is made up of 12 amino acids. V gave up 0 bases and J gave up 6 bases, with 6 bases separating them. CDR3 sequence: CASSYSMGEQYF. The CDR3 DNA reads TGTGCCAGCAGTTACTCGATGGGCGAGCAGTACTTC.

In its sample, this clone was seen a few times. The chain joins TRBV11-3 to TRBJ2-3; 8 bases agree with TRBD2. The CDR3 length is 16 residues. The junction had 15 bases not matched to a gene; V was cut back by 3 bases and J by 10 bases. Germline CDR1 reads SGHNT; CDR2 reads YENEEA. The CDR3 region is CASSLVDQEGTRAQYF. DNA of the CDR3: TGTGCCAGCAGCTTGGTGGACCAGGAGGGGACTAGGGCGCAGTATTTT. The full variable domain, completed using reference TRBV11-3 and TRBJ2-3, is EAGVVQSPRYKIIEKKQPVAFWCNPISGHNTLYWYLQNLGQGPELLIRYENEEAVDDSQLPKDRFSAERLKGVDSTLKIQPAELGDSAVYLCASSLVDQEGTRAQYFGPGTRLTVL.